The 6 T cell receptor beta chains below come from one sample, sequenced in a study of type 1 regulatory T cells. No antigen has been assigned to these receptors. TCRdb recomputed calls from the reads with MiXCR, one row per CDR3 protein. The table has roughly 40,000 distinct CDR3 sequences, 12% seen once. Sequences were obtained from cultured non-Tr1 T cells, either the whole culture or a sorted T cell fraction (not recorded which). These receptors came from a human donor in good health.

This chain connects TRBV30 to TRBJ2-5; a weak D match, TRBD2 (5 bases). CDR1 is GTSNPN, CDR2 SVGIG, per germline (reference sequence). The CDR3 extends over 14 amino acids. The V end lost 0 bases, the J end lost 1 base, and 9 bases lay between the germline ends. The CDR3 is CAWSVRTFQETQYF. For the CDR3, the DNA is TGTGCCTGGAGTGTTAGGACTTTCCAAGAGACCCAGTACTTC.

This clonotype showed up many times. This rearrangement joins TRBV12-3 or TRBV12-4 to TRBJ2-1; 9 nucleotides align to TRBD2. J gave up 8 bases and V 5 bases, and 10 bases lay outside the gene matches. The CDR3 length is 15 residues. This chain's CDR3 is CASSPEAGGPYEQFF. CDR3 coding DNA: TGTGCCAGCAGTCCGGAGGCGGGAGGGCCGTATGAGCAGTTCTTC.

This clonotype was seen repeatedly, ten times or more. The chain uses TRBV19 and TRBJ2-5; D is undetermined. The V gene lost 1 base and the J gene lost 3 bases, with 12 bases spanning the gap. The CDR3 is made up of 15 amino acids. Germline V lookup: CDR1 LNHDA, CDR2 SQIVND (reference sequence). The CDR3 DNA is TGTGCCAGTAGTATAGCCGGCACAGCCAAAGAGACCCAGTACTTC. This gives the protein CASSIAGTAKETQYF.

The table lists this clonotype with a few counts. The chain carries TRBV19 and TRBJ2-5; 7 nucleotides agree with TRBD2. Germline CDR1 and CDR2: LNHDA and SQIVND (reference sequence). The CDR3 has 13 amino acids. Germline trimming cut 5 bases from V and 3 bases from J; bases unmatched to any gene: 3. DNA of the CDR3: TGTGCCAGTAGTTCCGGACTAGAAGAGACCCAGTACTTC. Amino acids: CASSSGLEETQYF.

This clonotype was counted many times. The rearrangement links TRBV7-2 to TRBJ2-1; D assignment may be TRBD1 or TRBD2 (5 bases each). The CDR3 has 16 amino acids. V lost 2 bases, J lost 2 bases, and 13 bases lay in between. CDR1 and CDR2 (germline): SGHTA, FQGNSA. The CDR3 sequence: CASSLSRGGAYNEQFF. The CDR3 DNA is TGTGCCAGCAGCTTATCCCGTGGGGGAGCCTACAATGAGCAGTTCTTC.

This clonotype appeared many times. The rearrangement links TRBV5-1 to TRBJ2-7, with 8 bases lining up with TRBD1. Germline V gene data show CDR1 as SGHRS and CDR2 as YFSETQ. This CDR3 contains 14 residues. With V trimmed by 5 bases and J by 3 bases, 7 bases remained unmatched. DNA for the CDR3: TGCGCCAGCAGACCGACAACAGGGGGCTACGAGCAGTACTTC. Residues: CASRPTTGGYEQYF.